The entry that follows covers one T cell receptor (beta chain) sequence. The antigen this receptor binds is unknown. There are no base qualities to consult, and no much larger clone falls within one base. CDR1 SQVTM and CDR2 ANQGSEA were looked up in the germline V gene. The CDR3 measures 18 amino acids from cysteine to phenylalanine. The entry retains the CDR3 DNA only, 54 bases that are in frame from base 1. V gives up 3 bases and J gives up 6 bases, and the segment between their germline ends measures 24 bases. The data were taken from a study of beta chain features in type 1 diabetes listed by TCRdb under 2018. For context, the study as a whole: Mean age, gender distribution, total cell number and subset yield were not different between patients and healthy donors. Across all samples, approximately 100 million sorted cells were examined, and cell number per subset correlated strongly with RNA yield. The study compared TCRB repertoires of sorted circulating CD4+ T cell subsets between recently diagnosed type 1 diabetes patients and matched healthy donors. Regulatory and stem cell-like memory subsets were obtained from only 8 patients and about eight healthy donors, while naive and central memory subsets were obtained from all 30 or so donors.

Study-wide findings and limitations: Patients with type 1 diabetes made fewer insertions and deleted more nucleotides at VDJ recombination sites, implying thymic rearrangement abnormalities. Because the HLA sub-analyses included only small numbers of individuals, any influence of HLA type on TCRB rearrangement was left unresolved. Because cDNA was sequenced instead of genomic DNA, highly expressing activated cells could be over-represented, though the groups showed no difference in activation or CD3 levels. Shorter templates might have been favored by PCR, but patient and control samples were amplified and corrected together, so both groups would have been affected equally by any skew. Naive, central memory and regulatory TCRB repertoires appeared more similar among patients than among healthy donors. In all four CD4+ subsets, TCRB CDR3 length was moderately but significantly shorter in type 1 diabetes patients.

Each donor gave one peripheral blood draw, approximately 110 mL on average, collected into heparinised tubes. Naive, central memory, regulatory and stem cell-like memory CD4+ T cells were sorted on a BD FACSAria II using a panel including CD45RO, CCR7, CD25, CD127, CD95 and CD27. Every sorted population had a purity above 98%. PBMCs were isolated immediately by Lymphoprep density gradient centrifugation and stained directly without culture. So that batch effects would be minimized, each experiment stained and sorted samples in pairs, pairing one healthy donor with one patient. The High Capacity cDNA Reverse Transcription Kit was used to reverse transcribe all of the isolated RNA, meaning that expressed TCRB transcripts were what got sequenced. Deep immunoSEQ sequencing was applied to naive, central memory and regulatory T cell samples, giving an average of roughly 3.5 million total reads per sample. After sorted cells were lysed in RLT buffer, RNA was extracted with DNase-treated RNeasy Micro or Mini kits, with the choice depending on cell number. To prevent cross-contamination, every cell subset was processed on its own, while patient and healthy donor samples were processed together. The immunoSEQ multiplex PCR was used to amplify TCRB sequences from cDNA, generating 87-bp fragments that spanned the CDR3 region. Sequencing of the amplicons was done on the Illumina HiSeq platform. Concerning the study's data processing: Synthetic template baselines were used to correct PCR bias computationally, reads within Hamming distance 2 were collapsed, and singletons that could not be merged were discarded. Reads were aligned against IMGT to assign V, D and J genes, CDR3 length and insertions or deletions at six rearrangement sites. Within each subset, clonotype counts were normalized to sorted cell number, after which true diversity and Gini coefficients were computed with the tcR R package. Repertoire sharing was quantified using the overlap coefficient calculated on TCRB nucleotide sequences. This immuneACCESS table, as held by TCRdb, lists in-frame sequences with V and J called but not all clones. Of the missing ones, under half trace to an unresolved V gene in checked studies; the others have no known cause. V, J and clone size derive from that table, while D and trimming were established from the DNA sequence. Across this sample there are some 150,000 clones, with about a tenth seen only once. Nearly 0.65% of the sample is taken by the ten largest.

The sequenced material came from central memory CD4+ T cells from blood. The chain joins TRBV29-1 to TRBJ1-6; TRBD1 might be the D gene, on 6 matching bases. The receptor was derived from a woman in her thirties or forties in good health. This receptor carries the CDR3 CSVDDGQPLEPSNSPLHF. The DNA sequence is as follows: TGCAGCGTTGACGACGGACAGCCCCTAGAACCTTCTAATTCACCCCTCCACTTT.